Below are 10 T cell receptor beta chains sequenced from a single sample in a study of blood T cell repertoires in COVID-19. Assay used: immunoSEQ multiplex PCR; TCRdb lists only in-frame clones, some missing. The repertoire includes more than 300,000 clones, around 92% of them detected once, and over 9% sits in the top ten. The sequencing sample was made of PBMCs or T cells enriched from blood (not recorded which). These receptors all come from a woman aged 25 to 45 who had recovered from COVID-19.

In its sample, this clone was seen once. The CDR3 region has the DNA TGTGCCAGCAGCGTAGCCCCTTTAAACACAGATACGCAGTATTTT. This encodes CASSVAPLNTDTQYF. The rearrangement links TRBV9 to TRBJ2-3; D gene ambiguous. The CDR3 has 15 amino acids. CDR1 is SGDLS and CDR2 is YYNGEE in the germline V gene. V lost 0 bases and J lost 2, with 10 bases in between.

The chain uses TRBV15 and TRBJ2-1; 10 bases match TRBD2. V trimming: 0 bases; J trimming: 0 bases; junction bases outside the gene matches: 5. This CDR3 has 18 amino acids. CDR1 is LNHNV and CDR2 is YYDKDF in the germline V gene (reference sequence). The CDR3, as DNA: TGTGCCACCAGCAGAGACGGAGGACTAGCGGTCTCCTACAATGAGCAGTTCTTC. This translates into CATSRDGGLAVSYNEQFF.

This clone was seen a single time. This rearrangement joins TRBV21-1 to TRBJ1-3. TRBV21-1 is annotated as a pseudogene. The CDR3 extends over 19 amino acids. The CDR3 loop reads CASSNPGYSSPVIGNTIYF. For the CDR3, the DNA is TGTGCCAGCAGCAACCCGGGATACTCTTCTCCTGTAATCGGAAACACCATATATTTT.

The V call is TRBV7-2, the J call TRBJ2-4, with a tentative D call TRBD1 (6 bases). The V end lost 4 bases, the J end lost 6 bases, and 22 bases lay between the germline ends. The CDR3 has 17 amino acids. Germline CDR1 is SGHTA and CDR2 is FQGNSA. CDR3 loop: CASSYPWGPRAANIQYF. CDR3 nucleotide sequence: TGTGCCAGCAGCTACCCATGGGGGCCTAGGGCGGCAAACATTCAGTACTTC.

V gene TRBV6-5 combines with J gene TRBJ2-7; D call uncertain. The CDR3 contains 12 residues. The V gene lost 7 bases and the J gene lost 2 bases, with 9 bases spanning the gap. The V gene's germline CDR1 is MNHEY and CDR2 SVGAGI. CDR3 sequence (DNA): TGTGCCAGCAAGACTTTTACCTACGAGCAGTACTTC. This encodes CASKTFTYEQYF.

The rearrangement uses TRBV6-5 and TRBJ2-7, with TRBD2 matching 11 bases. Trimming cost V 0 bases and J 5 bases; bases outside gene matches: 6. This CDR3 is 16 amino acids long. Germline CDR1 and CDR2: MNHEY and SVGAGI. The CDR3 DNA reads TGTGCCAGCAGTTACTCAATTACTAGCGGGAGAAACGAGCAGTACTTC. It specifies CASSYSITSGRNEQYF.

V usage is TRBV15 and J usage is TRBJ1-1; D ambiguous. Trimming pared 3 bases from V and 0 bases from J, leaving 17 bases between. The germline CDR1 and CDR2 sequences are LNHNV and YYDKDF (reference sequence). The CDR3 runs 17 residues. The CDR3 DNA follows: TGTGCCACCAGCAGGACGGGGTCTAAACTTATGAACACTGAAGCTTTCTTT. It is translated as CATSRTGSKLMNTEAFF. The whole variable domain, filled in from reference TRBV15 and TRBJ1-1, reads DAMVIQNPRYQVTQFGKPVTLSCSQTLNHNVMYWYQQKSSQAPKLLFHYYDKDFNNEADTPDNFQSRRPNTSFCFLDIRSPGLGDTAMYLCATSRTGSKLMNTEAFFGQGTRLTVV.

This CDR3 is CASSFQRAGGGGYTF. The CDR3 bases are TGTGCCAGCAGCTTTCAGAGGGCCGGGGGTGGTGGCTACACCTTC. This chain connects TRBV7-2 to TRBJ1-2, with D possibly being TRBD1 (5 bases). Trimming pared 3 bases from V and 7 bases from J, leaving 18 bases between. This CDR3 is 15 amino acids long. Per germline, CDR1 SGHTA and CDR2 FQGNSA.

The chain is built from TRBV2 and TRBJ1-2, with 7 bases fitting TRBD1. The V and J ends lost 8 bases and 4 bases, in that order; junction bases with no gene match: 13. The CDR3 runs 15 residues. Germline V lookup: CDR1 SNHLY, CDR2 FYNNEI. The chain's CDR3 is CASRTVPGTAYGYTF. CDR3 in DNA: TGTGCCAGCCGAACGGTACCCGGGACAGCCTATGGCTACACCTTC.

This chain links TRBV10-3 with TRBJ2-5, with 12 bases identical to TRBD2. V shed 4 bases and J 4 bases; nucleotides not matched to a gene: 10. CDR3 length: 17 residues. Germline-derived CDR1 and CDR2 are ENHRY and SYGVKD. The DNA for the CDR3 is TGTGCCATCAGTGCCCTACTAGCGGGAGGTTCTGGAGAGACCCAGTACTTC. It encodes CAISALLAGGSGETQYF.